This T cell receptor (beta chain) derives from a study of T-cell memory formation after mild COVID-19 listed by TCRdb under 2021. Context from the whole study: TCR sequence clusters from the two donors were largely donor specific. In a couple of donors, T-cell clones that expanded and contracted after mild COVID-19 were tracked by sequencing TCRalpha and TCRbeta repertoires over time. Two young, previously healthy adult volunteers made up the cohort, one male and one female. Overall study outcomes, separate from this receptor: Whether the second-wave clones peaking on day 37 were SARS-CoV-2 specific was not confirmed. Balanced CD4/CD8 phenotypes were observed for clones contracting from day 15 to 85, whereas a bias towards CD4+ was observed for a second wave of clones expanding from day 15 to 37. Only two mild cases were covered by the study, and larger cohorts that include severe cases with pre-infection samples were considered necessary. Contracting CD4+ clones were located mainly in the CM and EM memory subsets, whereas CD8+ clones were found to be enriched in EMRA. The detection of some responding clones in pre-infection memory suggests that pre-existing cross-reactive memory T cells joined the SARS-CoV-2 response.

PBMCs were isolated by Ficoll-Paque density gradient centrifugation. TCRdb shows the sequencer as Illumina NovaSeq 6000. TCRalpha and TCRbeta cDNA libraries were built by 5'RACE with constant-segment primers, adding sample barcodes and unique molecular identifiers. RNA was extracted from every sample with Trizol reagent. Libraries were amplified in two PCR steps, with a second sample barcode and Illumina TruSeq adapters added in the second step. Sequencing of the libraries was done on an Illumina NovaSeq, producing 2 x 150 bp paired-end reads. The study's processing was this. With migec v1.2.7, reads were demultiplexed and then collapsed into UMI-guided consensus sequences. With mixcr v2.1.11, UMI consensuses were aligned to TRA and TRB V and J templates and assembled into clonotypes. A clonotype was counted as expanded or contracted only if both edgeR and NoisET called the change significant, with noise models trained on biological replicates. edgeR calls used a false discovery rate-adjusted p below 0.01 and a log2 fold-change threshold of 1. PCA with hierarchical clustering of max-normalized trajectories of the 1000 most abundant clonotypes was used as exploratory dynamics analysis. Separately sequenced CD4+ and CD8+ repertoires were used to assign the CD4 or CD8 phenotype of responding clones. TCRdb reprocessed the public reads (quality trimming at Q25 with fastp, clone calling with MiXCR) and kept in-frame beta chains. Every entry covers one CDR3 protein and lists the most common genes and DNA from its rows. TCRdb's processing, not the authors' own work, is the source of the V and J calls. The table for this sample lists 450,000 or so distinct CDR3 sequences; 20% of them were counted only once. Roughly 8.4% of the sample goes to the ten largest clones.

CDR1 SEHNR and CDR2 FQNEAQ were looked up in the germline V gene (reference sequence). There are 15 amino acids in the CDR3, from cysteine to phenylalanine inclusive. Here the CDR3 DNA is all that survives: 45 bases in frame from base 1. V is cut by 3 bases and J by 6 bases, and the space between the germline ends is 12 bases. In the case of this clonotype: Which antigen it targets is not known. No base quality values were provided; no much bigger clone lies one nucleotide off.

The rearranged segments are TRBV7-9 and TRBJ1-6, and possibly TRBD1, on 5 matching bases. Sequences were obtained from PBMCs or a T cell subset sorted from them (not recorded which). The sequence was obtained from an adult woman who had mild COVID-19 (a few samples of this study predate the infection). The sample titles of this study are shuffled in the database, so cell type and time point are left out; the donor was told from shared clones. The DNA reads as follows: TGTGCCAGCAGCTTCAGTCAGGGAACTAATTCACCCCTCCACTTT. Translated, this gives CASSFSQGTNSPLHF.